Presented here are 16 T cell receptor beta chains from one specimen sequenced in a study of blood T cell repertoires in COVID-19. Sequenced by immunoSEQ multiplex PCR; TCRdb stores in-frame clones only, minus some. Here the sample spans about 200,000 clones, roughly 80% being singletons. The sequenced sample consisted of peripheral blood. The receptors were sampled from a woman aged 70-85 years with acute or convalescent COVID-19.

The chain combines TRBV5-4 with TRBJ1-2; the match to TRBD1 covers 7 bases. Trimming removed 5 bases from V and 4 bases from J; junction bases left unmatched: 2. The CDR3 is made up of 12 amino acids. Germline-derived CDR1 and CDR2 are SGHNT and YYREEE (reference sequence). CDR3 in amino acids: CASSGDSYGYTF. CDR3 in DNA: TGTGCCAGCAGTGGGGACAGCTATGGCTACACCTTC.

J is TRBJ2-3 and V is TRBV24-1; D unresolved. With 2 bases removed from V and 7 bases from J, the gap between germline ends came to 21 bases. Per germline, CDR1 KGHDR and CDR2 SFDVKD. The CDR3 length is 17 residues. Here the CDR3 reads CATSDSSSASPTYTQYF. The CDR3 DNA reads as TGTGCCACCAGTGATTCCTCTTCTGCCAGTCCGACTTATACGCAGTATTTT.

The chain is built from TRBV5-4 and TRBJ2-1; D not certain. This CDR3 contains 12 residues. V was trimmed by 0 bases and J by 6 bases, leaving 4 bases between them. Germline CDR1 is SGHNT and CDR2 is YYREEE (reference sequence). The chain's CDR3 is CASSLGSNEQFF. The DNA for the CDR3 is TGTGCCAGCAGCTTGGGTAGCAATGAGCAGTTCTTC.

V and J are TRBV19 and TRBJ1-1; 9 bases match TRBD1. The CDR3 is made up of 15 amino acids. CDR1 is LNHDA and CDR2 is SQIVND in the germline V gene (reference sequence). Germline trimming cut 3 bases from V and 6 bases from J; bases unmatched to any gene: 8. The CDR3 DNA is TGTGCCAGTAGTATCACCGGGACAGGGAAGGCTGAAGCTTTCTTT. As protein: CASSITGTGKAEAFF. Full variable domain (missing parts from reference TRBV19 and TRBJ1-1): DGGITQSPKYLFRKEGQNVTLSCEQNLNHDAMYWYRQDPGQGLRLIYYSQIVNDFQKGDIAEGYSVSREKKESFPLTVTSAQKNPTAFYLCASSITGTGKAEAFFGQGTRLTVV.

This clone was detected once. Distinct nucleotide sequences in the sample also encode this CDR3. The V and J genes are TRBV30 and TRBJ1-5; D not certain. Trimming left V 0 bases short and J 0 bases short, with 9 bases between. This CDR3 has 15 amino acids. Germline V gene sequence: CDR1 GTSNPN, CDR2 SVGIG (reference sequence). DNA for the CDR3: TGTGCCTGGAGTGTACGAGGTAATAGCAATCAGCCCCAGCATTTT. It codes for CAWSVRGNSNQPQHF. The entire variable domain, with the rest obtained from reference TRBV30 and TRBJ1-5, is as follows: SQTIHQWPATLVQPVGSPLSLECTVEGTSNPNLYWYRQAAGRGLQLLFYSVGIGQISSEVPQNLSASRPQDRQFILSSKKLLLSDSGFYLCAWSVRGNSNQPQHFGDGTRLSIL.

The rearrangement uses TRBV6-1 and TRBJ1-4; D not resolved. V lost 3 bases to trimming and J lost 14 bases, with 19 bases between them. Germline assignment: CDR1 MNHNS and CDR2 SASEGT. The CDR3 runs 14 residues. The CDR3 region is CASSEPPLVSGLFF. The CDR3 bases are TGTGCCAGCAGTGAGCCTCCGTTAGTTAGCGGGCTGTTTTTT.

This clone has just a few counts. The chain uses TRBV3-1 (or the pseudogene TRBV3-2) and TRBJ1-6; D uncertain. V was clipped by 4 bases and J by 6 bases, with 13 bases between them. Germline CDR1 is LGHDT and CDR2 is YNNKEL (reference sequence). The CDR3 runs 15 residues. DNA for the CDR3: TGTGCCAGCAGCCGATCACTCGGAGGTAATTCACCCCTCCACTTT. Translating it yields CASSRSLGGNSPLHF.

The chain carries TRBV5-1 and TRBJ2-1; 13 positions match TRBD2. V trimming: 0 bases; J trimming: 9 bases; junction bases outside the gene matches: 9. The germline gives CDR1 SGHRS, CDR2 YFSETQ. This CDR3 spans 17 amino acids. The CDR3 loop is CASSLEGLAGTVGEQFF. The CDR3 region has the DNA TGCGCCAGCAGCTTGGAGGGACTAGCGGGAACTGTTGGTGAGCAGTTCTTC.

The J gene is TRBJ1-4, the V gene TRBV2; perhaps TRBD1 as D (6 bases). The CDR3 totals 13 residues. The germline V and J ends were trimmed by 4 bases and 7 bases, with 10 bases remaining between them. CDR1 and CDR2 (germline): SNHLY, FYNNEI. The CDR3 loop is CASSVYRVEKLFF. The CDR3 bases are TGTGCCAGCAGTGTATACAGGGTTGAAAAACTGTTTTTT.

The CDR3 sequence: CASRKREGSNEQFF. Here the CDR3 DNA reads TGTGCCAGTAGAAAGCGGGAGGGATCGAATGAGCAGTTCTTC. This sequence joins TRBV19 and TRBJ2-1, with 10 bases lining up with TRBD2. CDR1 LNHDA and CDR2 SQIVND come from the germline V gene (reference sequence). Germline trimming cut 6 bases from V and 7 bases from J; bases unmatched to any gene: 6. The length of the CDR3 is 14 residues.

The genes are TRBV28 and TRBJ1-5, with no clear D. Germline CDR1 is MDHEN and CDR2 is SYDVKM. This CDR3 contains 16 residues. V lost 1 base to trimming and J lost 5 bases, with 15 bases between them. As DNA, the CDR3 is TGTGCCAGCAGTTTATTGAACTTTCGGGAGGATCAGCCCCAGCATTTT. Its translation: CASSLLNFREDQPQHF.

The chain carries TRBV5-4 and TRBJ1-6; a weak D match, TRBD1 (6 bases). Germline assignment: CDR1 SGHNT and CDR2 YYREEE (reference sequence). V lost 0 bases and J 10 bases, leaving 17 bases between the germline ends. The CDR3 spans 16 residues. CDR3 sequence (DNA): TGTGCCAGCAGCTTGGTCAGGGGCACCGTAGGGTCACCCCTCCACTTT. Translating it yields CASSLVRGTVGSPLHF.

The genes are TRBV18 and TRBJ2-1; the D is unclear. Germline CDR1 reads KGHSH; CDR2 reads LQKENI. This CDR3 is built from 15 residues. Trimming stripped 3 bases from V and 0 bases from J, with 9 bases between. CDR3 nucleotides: TGTGCCAGCTCACCCCCACGGTCCTCCTACAATGAGCAGTTCTTC. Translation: CASSPPRSSYNEQFF.

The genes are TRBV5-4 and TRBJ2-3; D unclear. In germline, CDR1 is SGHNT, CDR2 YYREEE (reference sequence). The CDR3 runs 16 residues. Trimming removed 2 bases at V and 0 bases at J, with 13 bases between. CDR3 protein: CASSFPGDLSTDTQYF. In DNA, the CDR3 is TGTGCCAGCAGCTTTCCAGGCGACCTTAGCACAGATACGCAGTATTTT.

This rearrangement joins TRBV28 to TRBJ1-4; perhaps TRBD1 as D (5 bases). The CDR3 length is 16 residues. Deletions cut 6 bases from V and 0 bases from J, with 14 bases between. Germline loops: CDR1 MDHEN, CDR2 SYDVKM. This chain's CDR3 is CASRDNPFATNEKLFF. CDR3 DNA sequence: TGTGCCAGCAGGGACAACCCTTTCGCAACTAATGAAAAACTGTTTTTT.

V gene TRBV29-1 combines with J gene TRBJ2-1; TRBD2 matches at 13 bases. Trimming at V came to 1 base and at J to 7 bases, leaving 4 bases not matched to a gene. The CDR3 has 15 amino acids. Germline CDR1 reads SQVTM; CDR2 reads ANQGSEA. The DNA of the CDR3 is TGCAGCGTTGAAGGTGGGACTAGCGGGAAAAATGAGCAGTTCTTC. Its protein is CSVEGGTSGKNEQFF.